This T cell receptor (beta chain) originates from a study of OX40 agonist ivuxolimab in advanced cancers. In the study overall: Given to patients was ivuxolimab, an agonistic anti-OX40 (CD134) antibody. Study findings and constraints: CD4+ and CD8+ blood T cells expanded clonally by week 6 at 0.1 to 3.0 mg/kg.

Points on this clone: Its specificity is unknown. The same CDR3 also results from other DNA sequences found in this sample.

The data were produced by immunoSEQ multiplex PCR, yet TCRdb's version contains in-frame clones alone and is incomplete. This table has 90,000 to 100,000 clones, roughly nine tenths appearing once. CDR3 length equals 14 residues. Trimming removed 4 bases from V and 2 bases from J; junction bases left unmatched: 2. Germline V gene sequence: CDR1 SEHNR, CDR2 FQNEAQ (reference sequence). The TCR was taken from an adult with an advanced solid tumor such as melanoma, head and neck, liver or kidney cancer. The rearrangement uses TRBV7-9 and TRBJ1-1; 9 bases line up with TRBD1. Sequenced here: CD4+ or CD8+ T cells sorted from blood, sampled in a trial of the OX40 agonist ivuxolimab. This chain's CDR3 is CASSSGQGNTEAFF. The CDR3 nucleotides read TGTGCCAGCAGCTCGGGACAGGGCAACACTGAAGCTTTCTTT. Full variable domain (rest looked up from reference TRBV7-9 and TRBJ1-1): DTGVSQNPRHKITKRGQNVTFRCDPISEHNRLYWYRQTLGQGPEFLTYFQNEAQLEKSRLLSDRFSAERPKGSFSTLEIQRTEQGDSAMYLCASSSGQGNTEAFFGQGTRLTVV.